The rows below give T cell receptor beta chains drawn from one sample of a study of cytomegalovirus exposure and HLA in healthy donors. TCRdb keeps only in-frame clones here, not all; method: immunoSEQ multiplex PCR. This table holds some 110,000 clones, 10% found once. The sample taken for sequencing was PBMCs. The receptors shown here come from a middle-aged man in good health and CMV-seropositive. Both conserved end residues are part of each CDR3. The D gene is left open where the match is weak. Some rows mark clone size as missing; the rest say once, few, many or name a class of expanded clone.

clone_size j_call v_call d_call cdr3_aa cdr3_nt
few TRBJ2-1 TRBV7-9 TRBD2 CASSLAREGVNEQFF TGTGCCAGCAGCTTAGCTCGGGAGGGGGTCAATGAGCAGTTCTTC
few TRBJ2-3 TRBV7-9 TRBD2 CASRLGLAGVDTQYF TGTGCCAGCCGCTTAGGACTAGCGGGAGTGGATACGCAGTATTTT
medium-sized TRBJ1-1 TRBV6-1 - CASIMNTEAFF TGTGCCAGCATCATGAACACTGAAGCTTTCTTT
- TRBJ1-4 TRBV2 - CASSGLTNEKLFF TGTGCCAGTTCGGGACTGACTAATGAAAAACTGTTTTTT
few TRBJ2-7 TRBV30 - CAWRYSSSEQYF TGTGCCTGGAGGTACAGCTCGAGCGAGCAGTACTTC
- TRBJ1-4 TRBV29-1 TRBD1 CSATGARANEKLFF TGCAGCGCTACAGGGGCGAGGGCTAATGAAAAACTGTTTTTT
few TRBJ2-3 TRBV27 - CATRGGVMGTDTQYF TGTGCCACCCGGGGTGGGGTGATGGGCACAGATACGCAGTATTTT
- TRBJ1-4 TRBV5-1 - CASTRGGSGEKLFF TGCGCCAGCACCCGGGGGGGGAGCGGTGAAAAACTGTTTTTT
- TRBJ1-5 TRBV10-2 - CASMTGHGNQPQHF TGCGCCAGCATGACGGGACACGGCAATCAGCCCCAGCATTTT
- TRBJ1-2 TRBV5-1 TRBD1 CASSWTGGSNYGYTF TGCGCCAGCAGCTGGACAGGGGGGAGTAACTATGGCTACACCTTC
- TRBJ2-7 TRBV28 - CASGPEGTYEQYF TGTGCCAGCGGGCCCGAGGGAACCTACGAGCAGTACTTC
- TRBJ2-7 TRBV27 - CASSLAGGASYEQYF TGTGCCAGCAGTTTAGCAGGTGGTGCAAGCTACGAGCAGTACTTC
- TRBJ2-3 TRBV7-8 TRBD2 CASRGTSASTDTQYF TGTGCCAGCAGGGGGACTAGCGCTAGCACAGATACGCAGTATTTT
- TRBJ2-1 TRBV19 - CASTSGTGETYEQFF TGTGCCAGTACCTCCGGGACTGGCGAGACTTATGAGCAGTTCTTC
- TRBJ1-1 TRBV5-4 - CASSGTGKGNTEAFF TGTGCCAGCAGCGGCACAGGGAAGGGGAACACTGAAGCTTTCTTT
- TRBJ2-7 TRBV29-1 - CSAWGASGYEQYF TGCAGCGCCTGGGGGGCTAGCGGATACGAGCAGTACTTC
- TRBJ1-2 TRBV29-1 TRBD1 CSVDRQGVFANYGYTF TGCAGCGTTGATCGACAGGGGGTTTTTGCTAACTATGGCTACACCTTC
- TRBJ2-7 TRBV28 - CASWSRRSKKYEQYF TGTGCCAGCTGGAGTCGACGGAGTAAGAAGTACGAGCAGTACTTC
- TRBJ1-5 TRBV28 TRBD1 CASSLYTGGHQPQHF TGTGCCAGCAGTTTATATACAGGGGGGCATCAGCCCCAGCATTTT
few TRBJ2-7 TRBV14 TRBD2 CASSQDGLAGYEQYF TGTGCCAGCAGCCAAGATGGACTAGCGGGCTACGAGCAGTACTTC
few TRBJ2-1 TRBV5-1 TRBD1 CASSYGQGASNEQFF TGCGCCAGCAGCTATGGACAGGGGGCAAGCAATGAGCAGTTCTTC
few TRBJ2-7 TRBV27 TRBD2 CASSYQLAGGHEQYF TGTGCCAGCAGTTATCAACTAGCGGGAGGCCACGAGCAGTACTTC
few TRBJ2-1 TRBV4-3 - CASSQPPGDSNEQFF TGCGCCAGCAGCCAACCGCCGGGGGACAGCAATGAGCAGTTCTTC
few TRBJ1-5 TRBV10-1 TRBD1 CASMVHRGMAGNQPQHF TGCGCCAGCATGGTACACAGGGGAATGGCTGGCAATCAGCCCCAGCATTTT
few TRBJ2-2 TRBV6-5 - CASKLSANTGELFF TGTGCCAGCAAGCTTAGCGCGAACACCGGGGAGCTGTTTTTT
few TRBJ2-2 TRBV15 TRBD1 CATMDRGVGTGELFF TGTGCCACCATGGACAGGGGGGTAGGCACCGGGGAGCTGTTTTTT
- TRBJ2-3 TRBV2 TRBD2 CASSELAGGADTQYF TGTGCCAGCAGCGAACTAGCGGGAGGGGCAGATACGCAGTATTTT
few TRBJ2-3 TRBV9 TRBD1 CASSVSPGTADTQYF TGTGCCAGCAGCGTCTCTCCGGGGACAGCAGATACGCAGTATTTT
- TRBJ1-2 TRBV6-5 - CASSPISFYGYTF TGTGCCAGCAGCCCAATCAGTTTCTATGGCTACACCTTC
- TRBJ2-7 TRBV27 - CASSPGGSYEQYF TGTGCCAGCAGTCCCGGCGGCTCCTACGAGCAGTACTTC
- TRBJ2-3 TRBV7-9 - CASGHYTDTQYF TGTGCCAGCGGGCATTACACAGATACGCAGTATTTT
- TRBJ1-1 TRBV5-5 TRBD1 CASSHDRDTEAFF TGTGCCAGCAGCCACGACAGGGACACTGAAGCTTTCTTT
few TRBJ2-7 TRBV5-8 - CASAYRVVYEQYF TGTGCCAGCGCTTACAGGGTCGTCTACGAGCAGTACTTC
few TRBJ1-2 TRBV6-1 TRBD1 CASRESGGGGYTF TGTGCCAGCCGAGAATCAGGGGGCGGTGGCTACACCTTC
few TRBJ2-1 TRBV2 TRBD2 CASSEAQTSGPYNEQFF TGTGCCAGCAGTGAAGCGCAGACTAGCGGGCCGTACAATGAGCAGTTCTTC
few TRBJ2-7 TRBV12-1 - CASSLNGSGRPDEQYF TGTGCCAGCAGCTTAAATGGGAGCGGGAGGCCCGACGAGCAGTACTTC
few TRBJ2-7 TRBV28 - CASRPDPQSSEQYF TGTGCCAGCAGACCCGATCCCCAGTCGTCGGAGCAGTACTTC
few TRBJ2-3 TRBV19 TRBD1 CATRDRSADTQYF TGTGCCACCAGGGACAGGTCAGCAGATACGCAGTATTTT
few TRBJ2-7 TRBV6-1 TRBD1 CATRTGGYEQYF TGTGCCACCCGGACAGGGGGGTACGAGCAGTACTTC
- TRBJ1-5 TRBV15 - CATSRRLAEPQHF TGTGCCACCAGCAGAAGGCTTGCGGAGCCCCAGCATTTT
- TRBJ1-1 TRBV27 - CASSLKGRTEAFF TGTGCCAGCAGTTTGAAAGGGAGAACTGAAGCTTTCTTT
few TRBJ2-7 TRBV27 TRBD2 CASSSGLAGVSEQYF TGTGCCAGCAGTTCAGGACTAGCGGGAGTCTCCGAGCAGTACTTC
few TRBJ1-4 TRBV5-1 - CASSLWGGSNEKLFF TGCGCCAGCAGCTTGTGGGGGGGCTCCAATGAAAAACTGTTTTTT
- TRBJ2-7 TRBV19 - CASSIGPGLNYEQYF TGTGCCAGTAGTATAGGTCCGGGACTGAACTACGAGCAGTACTTC
- TRBJ1-1 TRBV5-8 TRBD1 CASSRSGGAGTEAFF TGTGCCAGCAGCCGGTCAGGGGGCGCGGGAACTGAAGCTTTCTTT
few TRBJ2-3 TRBV27 TRBD2 CASSHPWTSGADTQYF TGTGCCAGCAGTCACCCTTGGACTAGCGGGGCGGATACGCAGTATTTT
- TRBJ1-2 TRBV5-1 - CASSLPGVGGYTF TGCGCCAGCAGCTTGCCAGGGGTCGGGGGCTACACCTTC
few TRBJ2-1 TRBV9 TRBD1 CASSGRQGGDEQFF TGTGCCAGCAGCGGCCGACAGGGGGGCGATGAGCAGTTCTTC
- TRBJ2-2 TRBV30 - CACEEGELFF TGTGCCTGCGAGGAGGGGGAGCTGTTTTTT
- TRBJ2-3 TRBV19 - CASSDREGGTQYF TGTGCCAGTAGTGATAGGGAGGGGGGTACGCAGTATTTT
- TRBJ1-1 TRBV7-9 - CASSFQGRVNTEAFF TGTGCCAGCAGCTTCCAGGGGCGAGTGAACACTGAAGCTTTCTTT
few TRBJ1-5 TRBV28 TRBD1 CASSQAGTGAPRDQPQHF TGTGCCAGCAGTCAAGCCGGGACAGGGGCCCCGCGGGATCAGCCCCAGCATTTT
- TRBJ2-1 TRBV7-3 TRBD2 CASSLIGTSGYNEQFF TGTGCCAGCAGCTTAATAGGGACTAGCGGCTACAATGAGCAGTTCTTC
- TRBJ2-1 TRBV5-1 TRBD1 CASSSITGTAYNEQFF TGCGCCAGCAGCTCAATAACCGGGACAGCATACAATGAGCAGTTCTTC